What follows describes a single TCR beta chain. CDR1 and CDR2 from the germline V gene are LNHDA and SQIVND (reference sequence). The germline V and J ends were trimmed by 6 bases and 0 bases, with 12 bases remaining between them. The CDR3 totals 14 residues. These data belong to a study of blood T cell repertoires in COVID-19. Study-level background: Collection of acute and convalescent COVID-19 samples took place in the United States, Italy and Spain. In each case, the material was cDNA or gDNA derived from T cells, B-cell-depleted T cells, or PBMCs.

Under the authors' procedure: Nucleated cell counts were estimated from reference gene primer amplification. Profiled with immunoSEQ multiplex PCR; TCRdb holds only in-frame clones, not every one. The V and J calls and clone size were taken over from that table, and D and trimming were inferred from the DNA. The sample includes 95,000 to 150,000 clones, more than 70% of them seen just once. Sequencing was done on a sample of peripheral blood. The genes are TRBV19 and TRBJ2-7; D call uncertain. This clonotype was sampled from a human donor in a cohort sampled during active COVID-19. Written as DNA, the CDR3 is TGTGCCAGTAGACCCTCCCGGGTCTCCTACGAGCAGTACTTC. This gives the protein CASRPSRVSYEQYF.